This T cell receptor beta chain was profiled in a study of read filtering for tumor transcriptome and immune sequencing. Study-wide context: DNase treatment preceded whole-transcriptome library preparation. TCR-mapped reads were about 3.5 to 11 million with IR-seq versus roughly 80 to 1,300 with RNA-seq.

Molecular barcoded adaptors covering alpha/delta and beta/gamma chains were used on approximately 400 ng RNA. One entry per CDR3 protein results from TCRdb running MiXCR on the reads. The table includes under 7,000 distinct CDR3 sequences, roughly 20% detected once. The ends were cut back, 4 bases at V and 5 bases at J, with 11 bases in the middle. Germline V CDR1 and CDR2: SQVTM, ANQGSEA. The CDR3 has 12 amino acids. By frequency in the sample, this clonotype is medium-sized (0.01 to 0.1%). Its antigen is as yet unknown. Study-wide results and limits: In IR-seq, single-read clonotypes were about 81.9% of clonotypes but around 3.2% of reads. Dropping single-read clonotypes raised IR-seq and RNA-seq shared-clonotype correlation.

The clonotype originates from a donor older than 35 with multiple myeloma. The sample taken for sequencing was a population of CD138-negative cells sorted from bone marrow. The genes are TRBV29-1 and TRBJ2-5; no definite D call. CDR3 amino acids: CSVGALSETQYF. The DNA for the CDR3 is TGCAGCGTTGGGGCCCTAAGCGAGACCCAGTACTTC.